The clone carrying this T cell receptor beta chain was seen only once. The antigen remains unidentified. The source of the sample is a study of cytomegalovirus exposure and HLA in healthy donors. Findings of the study overall: According to an earlier analysis, most TCR beta V segments yielded productive rearrangements about 87% or about 30% of the time. Reported findings show TCR beta sequences accurately forecast HLA-A and HLA-B alleles in most subjects.

It was with 60 Vbeta and 13 Jbeta primers that the PCR ran. Repertoires were generated with immunoSEQ multiplex PCR, while TCRdb's copy carries only in-frame clones and drops some. This sample has about 120,000 clones, with approximately 74% found just once. Trimming cost V 0 bases and J 1 base, with 16 bases left between them. The CDR3 has 17 residues. The germline gives CDR1 SGHRS, CDR2 YFSETQ. This chain uses TRBV5-1 with TRBJ2-5; D is possibly TRBD2 (7 bases). Sequencing used PBMCs. This TCR came from a woman aged 40-49 years in good health and CMV-seropositive. The CDR3 sequence: CASSLDGWRGPQETQYF. The CDR3 DNA reads as TGCGCCAGCAGCTTGGATGGATGGCGGGGGCCCCAAGAGACCCAGTACTTC.